These 2 T cell receptor beta chains came from one sample sequenced in a study of T cells in localized non-small cell lung cancer. Produced via immunoSEQ multiplex PCR; TCRdb's table is partial and in-frame only. In the table there are roughly 66,000 clones, about nine tenths of which are singletons. This specimen consisted of peripheral blood, obtained before any cancer treatment. These receptors were collected from a woman aged 35-70 years with stage I lung adenocarcinoma.

Here the CDR3 reads CASSQDLTRGQGYTF. CDR3 coding DNA: TGTGCCAGCAGCCAGGATCTAACGAGGGGCCAAGGCTACACCTTC. The rearrangement uses TRBV4-2 and TRBJ1-2; D is possibly TRBD1 (5 bases). The V end was cut by 3 bases, the J end by 8 bases, with 19 bases between. Germline lookup yields CDR1 LGHNA and CDR2 YNFKEQ. The CDR3 length is 15 residues.

The chain carries TRBV7-3 and TRBJ2-3; no firm D call. The CDR3 is made up of 12 amino acids. V lost 5 bases and J lost 6, with 9 bases in between. Per germline, CDR1 SGHTA and CDR2 FQGTGA. The CDR3 loop is CASSGRIDTQYF. CDR3 nucleotides: TGTGCCAGCAGCGGGCGTATTGATACGCAGTATTTT.